This T cell receptor (beta chain) was identified during a study of blood T cells in healthy people across ages. Study summary: About one barcoded beta molecule per two T cells was the capture yield of template switching. Study-level results: Relative to aged donors, long-lived donors carried more naive CD4+ cells and displayed higher diversity.

Next came a second PCR, run for about 7 to 12 cycles, which used a sample-barcoded 5' primer along with a J-beta primer mix. Each CDR3 protein gets one entry after TCRdb re-called the 5' RACE reads with MiXCR. This sample yields approximately 800,000 distinct CDR3 sequences, of which about 62% are seen a single time; roughly a quarter belongs to the top ten. A note on this clonotype: No antigen is known for it.

Germline assignment: CDR1 SNHLY and CDR2 FYNNEI. The CDR3 runs to 13 residues. V dropped 6 bases and J dropped 13; count of bases not matched to a gene: 10. Each of the donors had 8 to 10 milliliters of peripheral blood drawn into EDTA-treated Vacutainer tubes. Extracted total RNA amounted to at least 5.5 micrograms for each sample. The receptor was isolated from a young man in good health. The V call is TRBV2, the J call TRBJ2-4; 9 positions match TRBD2. Source material: blood. CDR3 protein: CASRIRAAGGQYF. The DNA of the CDR3 is TGTGCCAGCAGAATCCGTGCGGCGGGGGGGCAGTACTTC. Combining the CDR3 with reference TRBV2 and TRBJ2-4 gives the whole variable domain EPEVTQTPSHQVTQMGQEVILRCVPISNHLYFYWYRQILGQKVEFLVSFYNNEISEKSEIFDDQFSVERPDGSNFTLKIRSTKLEDSAMYFCASRIRAAGGQYFGAGTRLSVL.